Listed below are T cell receptor beta chains from one sample, sequenced in a study of blood T cells in healthy people across ages. TCRdb reprocessed the 5' RACE reads with MiXCR, giving one entry per CDR3 protein. The sample includes under 2,000,000 distinct CDR3 sequences, around 48% of them seen just once. Sequenced sample: blood. The receptors shown here come from a woman aged 35 to 49 in good health. CDR3s include the opening cysteine and the closing phenylalanine or tryptophan. Fields, in order: D gene, J gene, clone size, V gene, CDR3 protein, CDR3 DNA. D genes are given only for firm matches. Clone size is given for some rows only: seen once, a few or many times, or a class if the clone is expanded.

TRBD1 TRBJ2-7 - TRBV28 CASSQDRVREQYF TGTGCCAGCAGCCAAGACAGGGTGAGGGAGCAGTACTTC
- TRBJ2-3 few TRBV27 CASCLASFTDTQYF TGTGCCAGCTGTCTAGCGTCCTTCACAGATACGCAGTATTTT
TRBD1 TRBJ1-2 - TRBV7-9 CASSPTGQGVHGYTF TGTGCCAGCAGCCCAACGGGACAGGGCGTCCATGGCTACACCTTC
- TRBJ1-5 - TRBV4-2 CASSQEAAQPQHF TGTGCCAGCAGCCAAGAGGCGGCTCAGCCCCAGCATTTT
TRBD2 TRBJ2-7 few TRBV28 CASSIGGTHYEQYF TGTGCCAGCAGTATCGGGGGGACTCACTACGAGCAGTACTTC
- TRBJ2-6 few TRBV2 CASKSPVGATPSGANVLTF TGTGCCAGCAAGTCCCCCGTAGGGGCCACTCCCTCTGGGGCCAACGTCCTGACTTTC
TRBD2 TRBJ2-1 - TRBV4-3 CASSQDRAGGPSGEQFF TGCGCCAGCAGCCAAGATCGAGCGGGGGGGCCCAGCGGTGAGCAGTTCTTC
- TRBJ2-1 - TRBV3-1 CASSPWGTGDEQFF TGTGCCAGCAGCCCATGGGGCACCGGGGATGAGCAGTTCTTC
TRBD2 TRBJ2-3 - TRBV7-2 CASSLVAGVSTDTQYF TGTGCCAGCAGCTTAGTGGCGGGGGTCAGCACAGATACGCAGTATTTT
- TRBJ1-5 once TRBV18 CASSRGLSGQPQHF TGTGCCAGCTCACGGGGGCTATCGGGCCAGCCCCAGCATTTT
- TRBJ1-2 few TRBV9 CASSPTTYLAANYGYTF TGTGCCAGCAGCCCAACAACCTACCTAGCCGCTAACTATGGCTACACCTTC
- TRBJ2-1 - TRBV5-1 CASSSARGPGNEQFF TGCGCCAGCAGCTCGGCCCGGGGCCCGGGGAATGAGCAGTTCTTC
- TRBJ2-5 - TRBV6-5 CASSYSQQQETQYF TGTGCCAGCAGTTACTCGCAACAGCAAGAGACCCAGTACTTC
TRBD2 TRBJ2-3 - TRBV7-9 CAATSGGLFGTDTQYF TGTGCCGCAACTAGCGGGGGGTTGTTCGGCACAGATACGCAGTATTTT
- TRBJ2-4 - TRBV28 CASSRTAIAKNIQYF TGTGCCAGCAGCCGGACTGCGATAGCCAAAAACATTCAGTACTTC
TRBD1 TRBJ2-5 - TRBV10-3 CAISESRTGGYF TGTGCCATCAGTGAGTCAAGGACAGGGGGGTACTTC
- TRBJ2-1 - TRBV4-2 CASTSGDPYNEQFF TGTGCCAGCACGTCCGGGGACCCTTACAATGAGCAGTTCTTC
- TRBJ1-2 - TRBV11-2 CASSLSGNRPLANYGYTF TGTGCCAGCAGCTTATCGGGAAACCGGCCCCTAGCTAACTATGGCTACACCTTC
- TRBJ2-1 - TRBV20-1 CTFLDNEQFF TGCACCTTCCTAGACAATGAGCAGTTCTTC
- TRBJ2-7 once TRBV6-2/TRBV6-3 CASSPPGHIYEQYF TGTGCCAGCAGCCCACCGGGACACATCTACGAGCAGTACTTC
TRBD2 TRBJ2-1 - TRBV7-2 CASSVGTSGLGVGQFF TGTGCCAGCAGCGTAGGGACTAGCGGCCTTGGGGTCGGGCAGTTCTTC
- TRBJ1-2 few TRBV20-1 CSARDQRQSAGYTF TGCAGTGCTAGAGATCAACGGCAGTCGGCTGGCTACACCTTC
- TRBJ1-5 many TRBV7-2 CASSLEDSSNQPQHF TGTGCCAGCAGCTTAGAAGACAGTAGCAATCAGCCCCAGCATTTT